This TCR beta chain was obtained from a study of CD8+CD57+ T cells in acquired aplastic anemia (dated by TCRdb to between 2018 and 2020). Turning to the overall study: On average, sorted CD4+ and CD8+ cells yielded 3 to 4 ug of extracted DNA, with a range of about 0.19 to 30 ug. An average of approximately 10 million reads for CD4+ cells and under 13 million reads for CD8+ cells was obtained from healthy donor samples. Results and caveats for the whole study, not just this receptor: No significant difference in CD8+ Simpson's diversity was found between patients and healthy controls (P=0.060). Around 31 CD8+ CDR3 sequences were shared between patients and controls but appeared highly expressed in patients and within their immunodominant clones.

In the study, sorted CD4+ and CD8+ blood T cells from patients with severe aplastic anemia and from healthy subjects underwent deep sequencing of TCR repertoires. Ficoll-Paque density gradient centrifugation was used to isolate peripheral blood mononuclear cells. Before DNA extraction, CD4+ and CD8+ T cells were sorted with FACS or magnetic beads. Profiling of TCR beta VDJ combinations and CDR3 sequences used genomic DNA as the template. TCR repertoire sequencing was run on an Illumina HiSeq 2000. The published analysis was carried out like this. Repertoires were assessed using TRBV/TRBJ rearrangement plots, CDR3 size and DJ length profiles, and Simpson's diversity index. The most abundant DNA sequence in the deep sequencing data was defined as the immunodominant clone. CDR3 amino acid sequences were screened for sharing across subjects and were compared with published repertoires and the VDJdb database. Using fastp at Q25 and MiXCR, TCRdb reprocessed the public reads and kept productive beta chains. Rows are combined by CDR3 protein, so each entry shows the most common genes and DNA. The V and J calls and clone size are TCRdb's, not the authors'. Recorded for this sample are about 180,000 distinct CDR3 sequences; approximately 46% of them occurred a single time. The ten largest clones add up to approximately 2.9% of the sample.

The CDR3 numbers 15 residues from cysteine through phenylalanine. Only CDR3 DNA remains: 45 bases, in frame from the first base. The germline V gene encodes CDR1 SGHTA and CDR2 FQGTGA. The junction shows trimming of 3 bases on V and 5 bases on J, and the gene matches do not reach 5 bases of it. Comments on this clonotype: Its recognized antigen is unknown. The input lacks base qualities; no much larger clone sits a single base away.

What was sequenced was sorted CD4+, CD8+, or CD8+CD57+ T cells (not recorded which) from PBMCs. The chain uses TRBV7-3 and TRBJ2-2, and TRBD1 aligns with 8 junction nucleotides. The sequence was collected from a human donor in good health. The DNA sequence follows: TGTGCCAGCAGCTTCTCACAGGGGGAAACCGGGGAGCTGTTTTTT. The encoded protein is CASSFSQGETGELFF.